This T cell receptor (beta chain) was sequenced for a study of blood T cell repertoires in COVID-19. As for the study in general: The analysed material was cDNA or gDNA that came from T cells, B-cell-depleted T cells, or PBMCs.

Losses at the gene ends were 5 bases for V and 7 bases for J; bases not matched to a gene: 6. CDR3 length: 14 amino acids. CDR1 is KGHSH, CDR2 LQKENI, per germline. This clone was seen just once. TCRdb keeps only in-frame clones here, not all; method: immunoSEQ multiplex PCR. Of hundreds of thousands of clones in the sample, about 91% are singletons; the top ten hold over 0.7%. This TCR came from a man between 18 and 29 years old with COVID-19, enrolled during active disease. The rearrangement uses TRBV18 and TRBJ1-4, with 8 nucleotides matching TRBD1. The sample consisted of peripheral blood. CDR3 in amino acids: CASSTRTGSEKLFF. The CDR3, as DNA: TGTGCCAGCTCAACCAGGACAGGGAGTGAAAAACTGTTTTTT.